This is a list of T cell receptor beta chains from one sample in a study of lymphopenia after photon versus proton radiotherapy. Measured with immunoSEQ multiplex PCR; TCRdb has only the in-frame clones, and not every one. The data show around 53,000 clones, around 83% seen once. Sequencing used peripheral blood, obtained from a patient treated with photon-based radiotherapy. The receptors derive from a man aged 50 to 60 with gastric cancer. CDR3s include the opening cysteine and the closing phenylalanine or tryptophan. A D gene is named only where the DNA matches it firmly. Where a row states a size, it is once, few, many or the class of an expanded clone; other rows omit it.

V gene: TRBV2; J gene: TRBJ2-7; clone size: few; D gene: NA; CDR3 length: 10; CDR3 protein: CASSETGRYF; CDR3 DNA: TGTGCCAGCAGTGAAACTGGAAGGTACTTC
V gene: TRBV27; J gene: TRBJ1-2; clone size: NA; D gene: NA; CDR3 length: 15; CDR3 protein: CASSFWGGNNYGYTF; CDR3 DNA: TGTGCCAGCAGTTTCTGGGGGGGAAATAACTATGGCTACACCTTC
V gene: TRBV30; J gene: TRBJ2-1; clone size: few; D gene: TRBD2; CDR3 length: 14; CDR3 protein: CAWSAERGYNEQFF; CDR3 DNA: TGTGCCTGGAGTGCGGAGCGGGGCTACAATGAGCAGTTCTTC
V gene: TRBV5-4; J gene: TRBJ2-4; clone size: NA; D gene: TRBD2; CDR3 length: 15; CDR3 protein: CASSLLTSGGNIQYF; CDR3 DNA: TGTGCCAGCAGCTTGCTCACTAGCGGGGGAAACATTCAGTACTTC
V gene: TRBV7-9; J gene: TRBJ2-7; clone size: NA; D gene: TRBD1; CDR3 length: 15; CDR3 protein: CASSSADRGLDEQYF; CDR3 DNA: TGTGCCAGCAGCTCAGCGGACAGGGGGTTAGACGAGCAGTACTTC
V gene: TRBV9; J gene: TRBJ2-2; clone size: NA; D gene: NA; CDR3 length: 15; CDR3 protein: CASSVDGRNTGELFF; CDR3 DNA: TGTGCCAGCAGCGTAGACGGTAGGAACACCGGGGAGCTGTTTTTT
V gene: TRBV7-2; J gene: TRBJ1-1; clone size: NA; D gene: NA; CDR3 length: 14; CDR3 protein: CASSLDWVHTEAFF; CDR3 DNA: TGTGCCAGCAGCTTAGATTGGGTCCACACTGAAGCTTTCTTT
V gene: TRBV27; J gene: TRBJ2-5; clone size: once; D gene: NA; CDR3 length: 13; CDR3 protein: CASSLSGRQTQYF; CDR3 DNA: TGTGCCAGCAGTTTATCGGGGAGGCAGACCCAGTACTTC
V gene: TRBV7-8; J gene: TRBJ1-1; clone size: NA; D gene: NA; CDR3 length: 13; CDR3 protein: CASSLSGLGQAFF; CDR3 DNA: TGTGCCAGCAGCCTGTCCGGCTTGGGACAAGCTTTCTTT
V gene: TRBV7-9; J gene: TRBJ2-6; clone size: NA; D gene: NA; CDR3 length: 14; CDR3 protein: CASSAASGANVLTF; CDR3 DNA: TGTGCCAGCAGCGCCGCCTCTGGGGCCAACGTCCTGACTTTC
V gene: TRBV14; J gene: TRBJ2-7; clone size: NA; D gene: TRBD2; CDR3 length: 18; CDR3 protein: CASSQKGLAGGWAYEQYF; CDR3 DNA: TGTGCCAGCAGCCAGAAGGGACTAGCGGGAGGATGGGCCTACGAGCAGTACTTC
V gene: TRBV7-2; J gene: TRBJ2-7; clone size: NA; D gene: NA; CDR3 length: 16; CDR3 protein: CASSLARGHGSYEQYF; CDR3 DNA: TGTGCCAGCAGCTTAGCGCGTGGACACGGCTCCTACGAGCAGTACTTC
V gene: TRBV9; J gene: TRBJ2-7; clone size: NA; D gene: TRBD1; CDR3 length: 14; CDR3 protein: CASSTGQSSYEQYF; CDR3 DNA: TGTGCCAGCAGCACGGGACAGAGCTCCTACGAGCAGTACTTC
V gene: TRBV6-1; J gene: TRBJ2-1; clone size: NA; D gene: NA; CDR3 length: 14; CDR3 protein: CASSARIGWDEQFF; CDR3 DNA: TGTGCCAGCAGTGCACGGATAGGGTGGGATGAGCAGTTCTTC
V gene: TRBV5-6; J gene: TRBJ2-3; clone size: NA; D gene: TRBD2; CDR3 length: 16; CDR3 protein: CASSGLAETSTDTQYF; CDR3 DNA: TGTGCCAGCAGCGGCCTAGCGGAGACCAGCACAGATACGCAGTATTTT
V gene: TRBV5-1; J gene: TRBJ2-1; clone size: NA; D gene: TRBD2; CDR3 length: 15; CDR3 protein: CASRVGLAGYGEQFF; CDR3 DNA: TGCGCCAGCAGGGTGGGCCTAGCGGGATATGGTGAGCAGTTCTTC
V gene: TRBV7-9; J gene: TRBJ1-5; clone size: NA; D gene: NA; CDR3 length: 12; CDR3 protein: CASNSDNQPQHF; CDR3 DNA: TGTGCCAGTAACAGCGACAATCAGCCCCAGCATTTT
V gene: TRBV18; J gene: TRBJ1-2; clone size: NA; D gene: NA; CDR3 length: 15; CDR3 protein: CASSPPRAGNYGYTF; CDR3 DNA: TGTGCCAGCTCACCACCACGAGCAGGGAACTATGGCTACACCTTC
V gene: TRBV27; J gene: TRBJ2-1; clone size: NA; D gene: NA; CDR3 length: 15; CDR3 protein: CASSLPGVSYNEQFF; CDR3 DNA: TGTGCCAGCAGTTTACCGGGAGTCTCCTACAATGAGCAGTTCTTC
V gene: TRBV6-1; J gene: TRBJ2-1; clone size: once; D gene: NA; CDR3 length: 15; CDR3 protein: CASSEMILALDEQFF; CDR3 DNA: TGTGCCAGCAGTGAAATGATTCTCGCGCTGGATGAGCAGTTCTTC
V gene: TRBV18; J gene: TRBJ2-7; clone size: few; D gene: NA; CDR3 length: 18; CDR3 protein: CASSPLNSLTRSTYEQYF; CDR3 DNA: TGTGCCAGCTCACCACTTAACTCTCTTACACGGTCTACCTACGAGCAGTACTTC
V gene: TRBV7-9; J gene: TRBJ2-1; clone size: NA; D gene: TRBD1; CDR3 length: 16; CDR3 protein: CASSSGTGRDYNEQFF; CDR3 DNA: TGTGCCAGCAGCTCTGGGACAGGGAGGGATTACAATGAGCAGTTCTTC
V gene: TRBV2; J gene: TRBJ2-7; clone size: few; D gene: NA; CDR3 length: 12; CDR3 protein: CASRQGPYEQYF; CDR3 DNA: TGTGCCAGCAGACAGGGCCCCTACGAGCAGTACTTC
V gene: TRBV28; J gene: TRBJ1-3; clone size: NA; D gene: TRBD1; CDR3 length: 16; CDR3 protein: CASSSKGQGARNTIYF; CDR3 DNA: TGTGCCAGCAGTTCAAAAGGACAGGGGGCAAGAAACACCATATATTTT
V gene: TRBV27; J gene: TRBJ2-1; clone size: NA; D gene: NA; CDR3 length: 17; CDR3 protein: CASSFQPLTSSYNEQFF; CDR3 DNA: TGTGCCAGCAGTTTCCAACCCCTTACTAGCTCCTACAATGAGCAGTTCTTC